This T cell receptor (beta chain) was recovered during a study of CD8+ T cells in alopecia areata. The ends lost 4 bases at V and 2 bases at J; junction bases unmatched: 7. Germline CDR1 reads SGHRS; CDR2 reads YFSETQ. The CDR3 is made up of 16 amino acids. In each case, RNA was isolated and then reverse transcribed into cDNA as the sequencing template. Measured with immunoSEQ multiplex PCR; TCRdb has only the in-frame clones, and not every one. This table holds 100,000 to 130,000 clones, 59% found once. The genes are TRBV5-1 and TRBJ2-3; 10 bases fit TRBD2. The sequence derives from a human donor in good health. Specimen: CD8+ T cells sorted from blood. The CDR3: CASSLTLAGDTDTQYF. The CDR3 bases are TGCGCCAGCAGCCTAACCCTAGCGGGGGACACAGATACGCAGTATTTT.